The 20 T cell receptor beta chains given below trace back to one sample, sequenced in a study of cytomegalovirus exposure and HLA in healthy donors. Use of 60 Vbeta and 13 Jbeta primers characterized the PCR. Only in-frame clones appear in the TCRdb table, and some are missing; sequencing was by immunoSEQ multiplex PCR. The repertoire holds 100,000 to 150,000 clones, with around 79% as singletons. The sequenced sample consisted of PBMCs. The receptors originated from a woman in her thirties or forties in good health and CMV-seronegative.

This rearrangement joins TRBV10-2 to TRBJ1-6; perhaps TRBD1 as D (5 bases). Per germline, CDR1 WSHSY and CDR2 SAAADI. V was cut by 4 bases and J by 5 bases, with 6 bases left in between. The CDR3 runs to 13 residues. The CDR3 sequence: CASSAGDNSPLHF. CDR3 nucleotides: TGCGCCAGCAGTGCGGGGGATAATTCACCCCTCCACTTT.

The rearrangement uses TRBV9 and TRBJ2-5; 11 bases line up with TRBD1. This CDR3 is 14 amino acids long. Germline CDR1 reads SGDLS; CDR2 reads YYNGEE. V lost 5 bases, J lost 4 bases, and 4 bases stayed unmatched. CDR3 bases: TGTGCCAGCAGTCAGGACAGGGGGCTAGAGACCCAGTACTTC. Its protein is CASSQDRGLETQYF.

The chain employs TRBV7-2 and TRBJ1-2, with TRBD1 matching over 9 bases. The CDR3 has 13 amino acids. V gave up 1 base and J gave up 7 bases; unmatched junction bases: 1. The V gene's germline CDR1 is SGHTA and CDR2 FQGNSA. CDR3 loop: CASSLGDRVGYTF. In DNA, the CDR3 is TGTGCCAGCAGCTTAGGGGACAGGGTTGGCTACACCTTC.

The rearrangement links TRBV11-2 to TRBJ1-1; D may be TRBD1 (6 bases). This CDR3 spans 18 amino acids. CDR1 is SGHAT and CDR2 is FQNNGV in the germline V gene. V lost 2 bases and J 3 bases, leaving 22 bases between the germline ends. The CDR3 loop is CASSLSRGRGVWDTEAFF. The CDR3 DNA is TGTGCCAGCAGCTTAAGCCGAGGGAGGGGGGTTTGGGACACTGAAGCTTTCTTT.

The genes are TRBV19 and TRBJ2-2; 7 bases map to TRBD1. After removal of 10 bases from V and 6 bases from J, the junction contained 14 bases not matched to a gene. Germline CDR1 is LNHDA and CDR2 is SQIVND (reference sequence). There are 15 residues in the CDR3. The CDR3 DNA reads TGTGCCACTTCCCTTATGGGGACAGCCGCCGGGGAGCTGTTTTTT. Protein product: CATSLMGTAAGELFF.

This clone was counted a single time. J is TRBJ1-5 and V is TRBV5-6; unclear D gene. This CDR3 has 16 amino acids. The germline V gene has CDR1 SGHDT and CDR2 YYEEEE. Trimming removed 1 base from V and 7 bases from J, with 18 bases in between. CDR3 bases: TGTGCCAGCAGCTTGTCGTCCTGGGGAGGAGGGCAGCCCCAGCATTTT. Its protein product is CASSLSSWGGGQPQHF.

This chain's CDR3 is CASSDRGLRYNSPLHF. CDR3 coding DNA: TGTGCCAGCAGTGACAGGGGGTTGCGGTATAATTCACCCCTCCACTTT. The chain carries TRBV6-1 and TRBJ1-6; 7 bases fit TRBD1. The CDR3 runs to 16 residues. Losses at the gene ends were 3 bases for V and 4 bases for J; bases not matched to a gene: 6. Germline assignment: CDR1 MNHNS and CDR2 SASEGT.

This rearrangement joins TRBV29-1 to TRBJ1-2; D is undetermined. V lost 1 base to trimming and J lost 3 bases, with 12 bases between them. Per the germline V gene, CDR1 is SQVTM and CDR2 is ANQGSEA. CDR3 length: 14 residues. The CDR3 region has the DNA TGCAGCGTTGAAGGGGCCTTGGGTGACTATGGCTACACCTTC. It translates to CSVEGALGDYGYTF.

J is TRBJ2-7 and V is TRBV6-1, with 9 nucleotides matching TRBD1. The germline V gene encodes CDR1 MNHNS and CDR2 SASEGT. The CDR3 loop spans 13 amino acids. V lost 4 bases, J lost 6 bases, and 4 bases stayed unmatched. CDR3 DNA: TGTGCCAGCAGTGTGGACAGGGGCGGCGAGCAGTACTTC. It encodes CASSVDRGGEQYF.

This chain connects TRBV27 to TRBJ2-1; 8 nucleotides match TRBD1. The V and J ends lost 8 bases and 7 bases, in that order; junction bases with no gene match: 7. Germline CDR1 is MNHEY and CDR2 is SMNVEV (reference sequence). CDR3 length equals 13 residues. The CDR3 region has the DNA TGTGCCAGCTTTGACAGGGGAACTAATGAGCAGTTCTTC. Residues: CASFDRGTNEQFF.

The genes are TRBV7-2 and TRBJ1-1, with 12 bases aligning to TRBD1. V shed 6 bases, J shed 1 base, and the junction held 12 bases outside the gene matches. This CDR3 is 18 amino acids long. The germline gives CDR1 SGHTA, CDR2 FQGNSA. The CDR3 nucleotides are TGTGCCAGCAGAGGGACAGGGGGCGAAAGTGCAACGAACACTGAAGCTTTCTTT. Protein product: CASRGTGGESATNTEAFF.

The genes are TRBV7-3 and TRBJ2-5; no clear D. The CDR3 sequence is 14 residues long. Trimming took off 1 base at V and 1 base at J, with 7 bases between the two ends. Looked up from germline, CDR1 is SGHTA and CDR2 is FQGTGA. The CDR3 spells CASSLNSLQETQYF. CDR3 in DNA: TGTGCCAGCAGCTTAAACAGCCTCCAAGAGACCCAGTACTTC.

The rearrangement links TRBV10-3 to TRBJ2-3; 9 positions agree with TRBD1. V lost 7 bases to trimming and J lost 4 bases; unmatched junction nucleotides: 6. From germline, CDR1 is ENHRY and CDR2 SYGVKD. The CDR3 length is 14 residues. CDR3: CAITPDRGPDTQYF. The CDR3 coding sequence is TGTGCCATCACCCCGGACAGGGGACCAGATACGCAGTATTTT.

V gene TRBV5-1 combines with J gene TRBJ2-7, with no clear D. Germline V gene sequence: CDR1 SGHRS, CDR2 YFSETQ. Trimming cost V 3 bases and J 7 bases, with 17 bases left between them. This CDR3 has 14 amino acids. The CDR3 sequence: CASSSGFSRQEQYF. CDR3 in DNA: TGCGCCAGCAGCTCCGGTTTTTCGCGGCAAGAGCAGTACTTC. The whole variable domain, remainder taken from reference TRBV5-1 and TRBJ2-7, is KAGVTQTPRYLIKTRGQQVTLSCSPISGHRSVSWYQQTPGQGLQFLFEYFSETQRNKGNFPGRFSGRQFSNSRSEMNVSTLELGDSALYLCASSSGFSRQEQYFGPGTRLTVT.

The V and J genes are TRBV7-9 and TRBJ2-5; 7 bases map to TRBD2. Germline values: CDR1 SEHNR, CDR2 FQNEAQ (reference sequence). The CDR3 runs 14 residues. Trimming removed 5 bases from V and 3 bases from J; junction bases left unmatched: 6. CDR3 coding DNA: TGTGCCAGCAGCCGTGGACTAGACAAAGAGACCCAGTACTTC. It codes for CASSRGLDKETQYF.

V usage is TRBV30 and J usage is TRBJ1-4, with 7 nucleotides matching TRBD1. Germline V lookup: CDR1 GTSNPN, CDR2 SVGIG (reference sequence). The V segment lost 0 bases and the J segment 3 bases; nucleotides outside the gene matches: 7. The CDR3 covers 16 residues. This chain's CDR3 is CAWSVSRGLSNEKLFF. CDR3 nucleotides: TGTGCCTGGAGTGTATCCAGGGGGTTGTCTAATGAAAAACTGTTTTTT.

The genes are TRBV6-5 and TRBJ2-7; no firm D call. Trimming left V 5 bases short and J 2 bases short, with 13 bases between. Germline-derived CDR1 and CDR2 are MNHEY and SVGAGI. The CDR3 covers 14 residues. The CDR3 protein is CASSPDIYPYEQYF. CDR3 in DNA: TGTGCCAGCAGTCCAGACATTTACCCCTACGAGCAGTACTTC.

CDR3 region: CASSTWTGCLEQYF. As DNA, the CDR3 is TGTGCCAGCAGCACTTGGACTGGCTGTCTCGAGCAGTACTTC. The genes are TRBV21-1 and TRBJ2-7; the tabulated D call, TRBD2, remains unverified against the DNA. TRBV21-1 is given as a pseudogene. The CDR3 contains 14 residues.

This chain connects TRBV7-9 to TRBJ1-2, with 7 bases matching TRBD1. V was pared by 4 bases and J by 4 bases, with 3 bases of the junction left unmatched. Germline values: CDR1 SEHNR, CDR2 FQNEAQ (reference sequence). There are 13 residues in the CDR3. The CDR3 spells CASSSQGVYGYTF. The CDR3 region has the DNA TGTGCCAGCAGCTCCCAGGGGGTCTATGGCTACACCTTC.

This clone was seen a handful of times. The J gene is TRBJ2-7, the V gene TRBV6-6; 15 bases map to TRBD2. Looked up from germline, CDR1 is MNHNY and CDR2 is SVGAGI (reference sequence). The CDR3 sequence is 16 residues long. The V segment lost 7 bases and the J segment 5 bases; nucleotides outside the gene matches: 9. For the CDR3, the DNA is TGTGCCAGCACCCTCGGGACTAGCGGGGGGAGGGACGAGCAGTACTTC. Protein product: CASTLGTSGGRDEQYF.